Detailed here is one T cell receptor (beta chain). A Seattle source enrolled patients during active infection and followed them longitudinally. These data belong to a study of blood T cell repertoires in COVID-19. Across the study: The samples span acute and convalescent COVID-19 from the United States, Italy and Spain. PBMCs, B-cell-depleted T cells, or T cells were the source of the cDNA or gDNA that made up the material.

Authors' processing steps: Researchers report that nucleated cell counts were estimated from reference gene primer amplification. Method: immunoSEQ multiplex PCR; TCRdb's copy keeps in-frame clones and lacks some. The V and J calls and the clone size are those of that table, but D and trimming were determined from the DNA. The sample holds approximately 300,000 clones; roughly 90% are singletons and the top ten take 1%. Sequencing was performed on peripheral blood. The TCR sequence derives from a woman aged 40 to 50 with COVID-19, enrolled during active disease.

Here the CDR3 reads CASSWTSGAYNEQFF. DNA for the CDR3: TGTGCCAGCAGCTGGACTAGCGGAGCCTACAATGAGCAGTTCTTC. The rearrangement links TRBV7-9 to TRBJ2-1; 10 nucleotides line up with TRBD2. Germline V gene sequence: CDR1 SEHNR, CDR2 FQNEAQ (reference sequence). The CDR3 covers 15 residues. V dropped 4 bases and J dropped 2; count of bases not matched to a gene: 2.